Listed below are T cell receptor beta chains from one sample, sequenced in a study of T cells in Graves' hyperthyroidism and ophthalmopathy. TCRdb recomputed calls from the multiplex PCR reads with MiXCR, one row per CDR3 protein. The sample has more than 450,000 distinct CDR3 sequences; roughly 15% are singletons. The sequencing input was blood. The receptors were sampled from a woman aged 40 to 49 with Graves' hyperthyroidism. CDR3s include the opening cysteine and the closing phenylalanine or tryptophan. The order of the fields is clone size, J gene, V gene, D gene, CDR3 protein, CDR3 DNA. The D gene is left open where the match is weak. Clone size, where shown, is once, few, many, or a class for clones that have expanded.

NA	TRBJ1-4	TRBV19	TRBD1	CASTTATGENPEKLFF	TGTGCCAGTACCACCGCTACAGGGGAGAATCCTGAAAAACTGTTTTTT
many	TRBJ2-4	TRBV28	TRBD1	CASSPRQGLNIQYF	TGTGCCAGCAGCCCCAGACAGGGATTGAACATTCAGTACTTC
many	TRBJ2-7	TRBV5-8	NA	CASSLSRSSYEQYF	TGTGCCAGCAGCTTGTCCAGGAGCTCCTACGAGCAGTACTTC
few	TRBJ2-4	TRBV7-2	TRBD1	CASSFPPGQGNIQYF	TGTGCCAGCAGCTTCCCTCCGGGACAGGGAAACATTCAGTACTTC
many	TRBJ2-2	TRBV27	NA	CASSLSLTGELFF	TGTGCCAGCAGTTTGTCGTTGACCGGGGAGCTGTTTTTT
NA	TRBJ2-1	TRBV19	NA	CASSIDYYNEQFF	TGTGCCAGTAGTATAGATTACTACAATGAGCAGTTCTTC
NA	TRBJ1-2	TRBV28	NA	CASSLGQWYGYTF	TGTGCCAGCAGTTTAGGACAGTGGTATGGCTACACCTTC
many	TRBJ2-1	TRBV7-6	NA	CASSSTTSSYNEQFF	TGTGCCAGCAGCTCGACTACCAGCTCCTACAATGAGCAGTTCTTC
few	TRBJ2-5	TRBV5-1	TRBD1	CASSPGTGGWETQYF	TGCGCCAGCAGCCCTGGGACAGGGGGATGGGAGACCCAGTACTTC
many	TRBJ2-5	TRBV20-1	NA	CSASRVETQYF	TGCAGTGCAAGCCGGGTGGAGACCCAGTACTTC
few	TRBJ2-1	TRBV20-1	NA	CSARGGSPPHEQFF	TGCAGTGCTAGGGGCGGTAGTCCCCCACATGAGCAGTTCTTC
few	TRBJ2-7	TRBV6-2/TRBV6-3	NA	CASSRLGGPEQYF	TGTGCCAGCAGCCGTCTGGGGGGCCCCGAGCAGTACTTC
NA	TRBJ2-7	TRBV10-2	TRBD2	CASSEPPGTRDYPYEQYF	TGCGCCAGCAGTGAGCCACCAGGAACTCGGGACTACCCCTACGAGCAGTACTTC
NA	TRBJ1-1	TRBV18	TRBD1	CASSPKGTGNMNTEAFF	TGTGCCAGCTCACCAAAAGGGACAGGTAACATGAACACTGAAGCTTTCTTT
many	TRBJ1-5	TRBV6-1	NA	CASSEARRGVDQPQHF	TGTGCCAGCAGTGAAGCGCGTCGGGGCGTTGATCAGCCCCAGCATTTT
many	TRBJ1-2	TRBV28	NA	CASSLYRVNYGYTF	TGTGCCAGCAGTTTATATAGAGTTAACTATGGCTACACCTTC
few	TRBJ1-2	TRBV3-1	NA	CASSQVGGTTANYGYTF	TGTGCCAGCAGCCAAGTGGGGGGGACGACAGCTAACTATGGCTACACCTTC
many	TRBJ2-3	TRBV3-1	NA	CASSQITGVISDTQYF	TGTGCCAGCAGCCAAATAACGGGAGTTATTTCAGATACGCAGTATTTT
few	TRBJ2-7	TRBV4-1	TRBD2	CASSQSSGLNYEQYF	TGCGCCAGCAGCCAATCTAGCGGGTTGAACTACGAGCAGTACTTC
many	TRBJ2-1	TRBV3-1	TRBD2	CASGLAATYNEQFF	TGTGCCAGCGGACTAGCGGCCACTTACAATGAGCAGTTCTTC
many	TRBJ2-2	TRBV28	NA	CASSLSGPGELFF	TGTGCCAGCAGTCTTAGCGGACCCGGGGAGCTGTTTTTT
many	TRBJ2-5	TRBV6-1	NA	CASSDGPGGWETQYF	TGTGCCAGCAGTGATGGTCCCGGGGGTTGGGAGACCCAGTACTTC
many	TRBJ1-2	TRBV2	NA	CASSKNSGGYTF	TGTGCCAGCAGTAAAAATTCCGGGGGCTACACCTTC
many	TRBJ1-1	TRBV20-1	NA	CSALPRGMNTEAFF	TGCAGTGCTCTTCCTAGGGGAATGAACACTGAAGCTTTCTTT
many	TRBJ2-6	TRBV12-3/TRBV12-4	NA	CASTVGGANVLTF	TGTGCCAGCACCGTGGGGGGGGCCAACGTCCTGACTTTC
NA	TRBJ2-7	TRBV30	TRBD2	CAFKLAESYEQYF	TGTGCCTTTAAACTAGCGGAGTCCTACGAGCAGTACTTC
many	TRBJ2-7	TRBV18	NA	CASSPPSRGDEQYF	TGTGCCAGCTCACCACCGTCCAGGGGAGACGAGCAGTACTTC
NA	TRBJ2-2	TRBV5-1	TRBD2	CASSLEMGLAGGRTGELFF	TGCGCCAGCAGCTTAGAGATGGGACTAGCGGGAGGAAGGACCGGGGAGCTGTTTTTT
many	TRBJ2-1	TRBV5-1	TRBD2	CASSLGTSGSNEQFF	TGCGCCAGCAGCTTGGGGACTAGCGGGAGTAATGAGCAGTTCTTC
many	TRBJ1-1	TRBV18	TRBD1	CASSPRGVDTEAFF	TGTGCCAGCTCACCCAGGGGGGTGGACACTGAAGCTTTCTTT
many	TRBJ2-1	TRBV12-3/TRBV12-4	TRBD1	CASTTVGQYNEQFF	TGTGCCAGCACCACTGTGGGACAGTACAATGAGCAGTTCTTC
NA	TRBJ2-2	TRBV7-3	NA	CASSLRGGAGTGELFF	TGTGCCAGCAGCTTACGGGGAGGCGCGGGCACCGGGGAGCTGTTTTTT
NA	TRBJ2-1	TRBV29-1	NA	CSVEGLPNEQFF	TGCAGCGTTGAAGGTCTCCCCAATGAGCAGTTCTTC
many	TRBJ2-3	TRBV20-1	NA	CSANPSTDTQYF	TGCAGTGCTAACCCTAGCACAGATACGCAGTATTTT
many	TRBJ2-1	TRBV12-3/TRBV12-4	NA	CASSLGLTSYNEQFF	TGTGCCAGCAGTTTAGGGTTAACCTCCTACAATGAGCAGTTCTTC
NA	TRBJ2-1	TRBV5-6	NA	CASSQDRSEQFF	TGTGCCAGCAGCCAGGACCGGAGTGAGCAGTTCTTC
many	TRBJ2-7	TRBV11-1	TRBD1	CASSLSNRGSYEQYF	TGTGCCAGCAGCTTAAGTAACAGGGGCAGCTACGAGCAGTACTTC
many	TRBJ2-5	TRBV20-1	NA	CSAVRPNQETQYF	TGCAGTGCCGTTCGGCCAAACCAAGAGACCCAGTACTTC
few	TRBJ2-3	TRBV10-1	NA	CASSDIKDRGLRNTQYF	TGCGCCAGCAGCGACATTAAGGACCGGGGATTGAGAAATACGCAGTATTTT
few	TRBJ2-1	TRBV12-3/TRBV12-4	TRBD2	CASSLEVAGIVNEQFF	TGTGCCAGCAGTTTAGAGGTAGCGGGAATAGTCAATGAGCAGTTCTTC
many	TRBJ2-5	TRBV7-3	TRBD2	CASSPNLAEETQYF	TGTGCCAGCAGCCCAAATCTAGCGGAAGAGACCCAGTACTTC
many	TRBJ2-1	TRBV28	NA	CASSLFGRNNEQFF	TGTGCCAGCAGTTTATTCGGCAGAAACAATGAGCAGTTCTTC